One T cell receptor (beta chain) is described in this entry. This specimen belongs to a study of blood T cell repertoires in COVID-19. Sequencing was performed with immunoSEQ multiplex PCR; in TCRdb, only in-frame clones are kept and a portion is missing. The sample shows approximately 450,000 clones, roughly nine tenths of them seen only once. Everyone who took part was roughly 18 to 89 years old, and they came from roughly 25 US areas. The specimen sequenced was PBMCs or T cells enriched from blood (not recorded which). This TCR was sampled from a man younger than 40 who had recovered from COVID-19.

CDR3: CASSPSLNRGFGNTIYF. CDR3 nucleotide sequence: TGCGCCAGCAGCCCATCGCTCAACAGGGGGTTTGGAAACACCATATATTTT. The rearrangement joins TRBV5-1 to TRBJ1-3; 8 bases match TRBD1. The germline CDR1 and CDR2 sequences are SGHRS and YFSETQ. Unmatched junction bases numbered 12, after V lost 4 bases and J lost 3 bases. The CDR3 sequence is 17 residues long.